This record looks at one T cell receptor (beta chain) sequence and its context. V lost 3 bases and J lost 6, with 14 bases in between. The CDR3 covers 13 residues. Germline lookup yields CDR1 SQVTM and CDR2 ANQGSEA. The sample comes from a study of blood T cell repertoires in COVID-19. Original data processing: Amplification of reference gene primers provided the estimated nucleated cell counts. Measured with immunoSEQ multiplex PCR; TCRdb has only the in-frame clones, and not every one. D and trimming come from the DNA, and the V and J calls and clone size come from that table. The data show roughly 180,000 clones, about four fifths seen once.

The sample was peripheral blood. V gene TRBV29-1 combines with J gene TRBJ2-5; D is uncertain. The origin of this receptor is a woman in her sixties with COVID-19, enrolled during active disease. The CDR3: CSVEIAVRKTQYF. In DNA form, the CDR3 reads TGCAGCGTTGAGATTGCAGTCAGGAAGACCCAGTACTTC.